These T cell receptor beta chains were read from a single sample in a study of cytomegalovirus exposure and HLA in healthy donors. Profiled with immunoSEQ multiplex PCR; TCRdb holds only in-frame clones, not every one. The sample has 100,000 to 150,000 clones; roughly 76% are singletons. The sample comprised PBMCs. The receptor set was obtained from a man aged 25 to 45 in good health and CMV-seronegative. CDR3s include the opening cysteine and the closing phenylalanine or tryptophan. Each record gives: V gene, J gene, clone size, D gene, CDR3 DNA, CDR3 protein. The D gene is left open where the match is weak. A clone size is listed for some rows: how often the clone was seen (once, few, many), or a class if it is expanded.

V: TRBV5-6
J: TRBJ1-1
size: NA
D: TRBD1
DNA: TGTGCCAGCAGCGGACGGACAGGGGGCGCGGGTGCTTTCTTT
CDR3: CASSGRTGGAGAFF

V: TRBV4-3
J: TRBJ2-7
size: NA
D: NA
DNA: TGCGCCAGCAGCCAAGATCCAGGGGAAGGTTACGAGCAGTACTTC
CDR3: CASSQDPGEGYEQYF

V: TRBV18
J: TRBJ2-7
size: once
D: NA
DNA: TGTGCCAGCTCACCTAGCACCCGTGTTAACGAGCAGTACTTC
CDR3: CASSPSTRVNEQYF

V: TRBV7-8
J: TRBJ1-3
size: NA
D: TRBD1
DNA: TGTGCCAGCAGCTCCGGACAGGACGGAAACACCATATATTTT
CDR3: CASSSGQDGNTIYF

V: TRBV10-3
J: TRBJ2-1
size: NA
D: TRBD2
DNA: TGTGCCATCACTATAGGGGCTAGCGGGGACTACAATGAGCAGTTCTTC
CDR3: CAITIGASGDYNEQFF

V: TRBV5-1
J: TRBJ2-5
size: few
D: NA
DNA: TGCGCCAGCAGCTCTAAAACCGGGACTCCGAGGCTCCAAGAGACCCAGTACTTC
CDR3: CASSSKTGTPRLQETQYF

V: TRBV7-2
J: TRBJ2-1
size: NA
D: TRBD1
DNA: TGTGCCAGCGCCGGGACAGGGGGCTACAATGAGCAGTTCTTC
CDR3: CASAGTGGYNEQFF

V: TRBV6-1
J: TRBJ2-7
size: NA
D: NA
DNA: TGTGCCAGCACCAGCGTTTACGAGCAGTACTTC
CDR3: CASTSVYEQYF

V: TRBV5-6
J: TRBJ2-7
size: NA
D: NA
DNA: TGTGCCAGCAGCTTGGGACAGGTCATGACCGAGCAGTACTTC
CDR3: CASSLGQVMTEQYF

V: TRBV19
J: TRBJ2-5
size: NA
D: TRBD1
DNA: TGTGCCAGTACCCCAGGGGGTGGAGAGACCCAGTACTTC
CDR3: CASTPGGGETQYF

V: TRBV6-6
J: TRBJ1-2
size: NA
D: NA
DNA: TGTGCCAGCCGGGATTTCGACTACACCTTC
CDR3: CASRDFDYTF

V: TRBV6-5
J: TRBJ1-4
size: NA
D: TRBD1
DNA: TGTGCCAGCAGAGCAGGGGGGACTGGTGAAAAACTGTTTTTT
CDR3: CASRAGGTGEKLFF

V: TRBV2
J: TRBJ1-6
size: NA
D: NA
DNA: TGTGCCAGCAGTGAAGACAGCCCACAATTACCCCTCCACTTT
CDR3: CASSEDSPQLPLHF

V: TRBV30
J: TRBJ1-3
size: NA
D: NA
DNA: TGTGCCTGGAGTGTCACCAGGGGATCGGGAAACACCATATATTTT
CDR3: CAWSVTRGSGNTIYF

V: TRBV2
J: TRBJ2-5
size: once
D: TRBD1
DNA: TGTGCCAGCAGCGCGGACAGGGAAGAGACCCAGTACTTC
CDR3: CASSADREETQYF

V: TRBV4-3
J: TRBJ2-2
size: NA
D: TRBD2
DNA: TGCGCCAGCAGCCAAGTAAACCGCGGGGGTGACCCAAGGGCCGGGGAGCTGTTTTTT
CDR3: CASSQVNRGGDPRAGELFF

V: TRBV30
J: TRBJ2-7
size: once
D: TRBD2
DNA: TGTGCCTGGAGTGGGCGGGGGTTTGACGAGCAGTACTTC
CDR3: CAWSGRGFDEQYF

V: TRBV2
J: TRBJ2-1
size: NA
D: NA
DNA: TGTGCCAGCAGTGGAGAAAAATACAATGAGCAGTTCTTC
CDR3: CASSGEKYNEQFF

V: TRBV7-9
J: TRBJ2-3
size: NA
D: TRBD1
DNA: TGTGCCAGCAGCTTGGGTCGGGACAGGGCACACACAGATACGCAGTATTTT
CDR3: CASSLGRDRAHTDTQYF

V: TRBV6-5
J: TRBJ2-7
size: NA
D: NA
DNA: TGTGCCAGCAGTCCCGCGGGGGCTGGAGAGCAGTACTTC
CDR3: CASSPAGAGEQYF

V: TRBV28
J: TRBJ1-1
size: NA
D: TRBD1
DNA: TGTGCCAGCAGTTCAGGGACAGGGTGGACTGAAGCTTTCTTT
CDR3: CASSSGTGWTEAFF

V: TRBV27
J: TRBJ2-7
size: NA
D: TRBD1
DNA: TGTGCCAGCAGTCCCGGGACAGGGATGATCTACGAGCAGTACTTC
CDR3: CASSPGTGMIYEQYF

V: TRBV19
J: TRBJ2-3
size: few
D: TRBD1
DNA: TGTGCCAGGGACGACAGGGGAAGCCCAGATACGCAGTATTTT
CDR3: CARDDRGSPDTQYF

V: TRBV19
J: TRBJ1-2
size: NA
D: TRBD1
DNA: TGTGCCAGTGGCCACAGAACAGGGGGCGCTTCTGGCTACACCTTC
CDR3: CASGHRTGGASGYTF

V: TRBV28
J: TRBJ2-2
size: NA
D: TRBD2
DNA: TGTGCCAGCAGTTCGGGGGGACTCACCGGGGAGCTGTTTTTT
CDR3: CASSSGGLTGELFF

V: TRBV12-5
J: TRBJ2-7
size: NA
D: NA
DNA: TGTGCTAGTGCCCTGGGACAAAACTACGAGCAGTACTTC
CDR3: CASALGQNYEQYF